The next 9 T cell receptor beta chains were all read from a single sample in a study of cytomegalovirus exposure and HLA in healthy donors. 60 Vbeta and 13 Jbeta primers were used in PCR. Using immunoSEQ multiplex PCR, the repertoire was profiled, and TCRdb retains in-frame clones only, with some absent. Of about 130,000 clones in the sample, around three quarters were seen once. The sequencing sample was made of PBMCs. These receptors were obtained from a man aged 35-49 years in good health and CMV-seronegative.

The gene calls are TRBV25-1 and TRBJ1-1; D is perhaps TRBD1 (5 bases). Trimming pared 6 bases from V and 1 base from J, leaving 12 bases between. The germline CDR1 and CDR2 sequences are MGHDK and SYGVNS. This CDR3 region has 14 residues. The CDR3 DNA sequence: TGTGCCAGCAGGCGGACAATTCCGAACACTGAAGCTTTCTTT. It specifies CASRRTIPNTEAFF.

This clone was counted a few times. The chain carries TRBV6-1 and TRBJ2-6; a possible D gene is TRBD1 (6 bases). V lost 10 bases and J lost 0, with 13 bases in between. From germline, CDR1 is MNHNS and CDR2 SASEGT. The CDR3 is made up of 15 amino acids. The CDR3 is CATVGQNSGANVLTF. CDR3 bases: TGTGCCACAGTTGGACAGAACTCTGGGGCCAACGTCCTGACTTTC.

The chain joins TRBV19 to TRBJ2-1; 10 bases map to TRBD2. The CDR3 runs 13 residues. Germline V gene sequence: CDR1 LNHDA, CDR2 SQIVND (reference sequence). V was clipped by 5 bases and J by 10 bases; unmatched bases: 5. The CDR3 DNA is TGTGCCAGTAGTTCGGGACTAGCGCGAGAGCAGTTCTTC. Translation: CASSSGLAREQFF.

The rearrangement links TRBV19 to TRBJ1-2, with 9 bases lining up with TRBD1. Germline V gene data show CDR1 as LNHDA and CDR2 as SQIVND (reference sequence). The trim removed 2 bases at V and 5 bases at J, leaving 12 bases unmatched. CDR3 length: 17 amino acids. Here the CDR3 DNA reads TGTGCCAGTAGTATACCGCCCTGGGGACAGGGAAGTTATGGCTACACCTTC. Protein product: CASSIPPWGQGSYGYTF.

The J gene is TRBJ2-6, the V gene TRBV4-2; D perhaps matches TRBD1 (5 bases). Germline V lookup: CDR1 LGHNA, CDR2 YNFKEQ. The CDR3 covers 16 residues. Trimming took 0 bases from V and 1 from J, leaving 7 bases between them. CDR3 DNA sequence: TGTGCCAGCAGCCAAGATGCAGGGTCTGGGGCCAACGTCCTGACTTTC. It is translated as CASSQDAGSGANVLTF.

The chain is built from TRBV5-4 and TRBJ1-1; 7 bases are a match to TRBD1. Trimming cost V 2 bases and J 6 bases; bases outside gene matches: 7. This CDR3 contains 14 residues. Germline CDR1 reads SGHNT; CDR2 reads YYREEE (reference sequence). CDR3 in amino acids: CASSLLGGAAEAFF. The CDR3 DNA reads TGTGCCAGCAGCTTATTAGGGGGCGCCGCTGAAGCTTTCTTT.

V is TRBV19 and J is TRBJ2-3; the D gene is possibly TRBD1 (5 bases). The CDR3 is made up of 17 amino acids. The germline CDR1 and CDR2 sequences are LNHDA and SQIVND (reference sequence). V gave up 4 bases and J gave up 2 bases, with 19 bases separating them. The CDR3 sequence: CASSRGPEAGITDTQYF. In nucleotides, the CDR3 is TGTGCCAGTAGTAGAGGACCCGAGGCAGGGATCACAGATACGCAGTATTTT.

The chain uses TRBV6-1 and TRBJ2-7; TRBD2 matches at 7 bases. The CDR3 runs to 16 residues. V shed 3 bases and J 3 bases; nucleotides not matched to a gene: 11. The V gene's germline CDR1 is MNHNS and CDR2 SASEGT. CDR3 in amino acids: CASSDPKSGGYYEQYF. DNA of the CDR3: TGTGCCAGCAGTGACCCTAAATCGGGGGGATACTACGAGCAGTACTTC.

In DNA, the CDR3 is TGTGCCAGCAGCTTTCAAACCAGCACAGGGGGCACTGAAAAACTGTTTTTT. Translating it yields CASSFQTSTGGTEKLFF. The genes are TRBV7-9 and TRBJ1-4; 9 bases map to TRBD1. The CDR3 is 17 amino acids. CDR1 SEHNR and CDR2 FQNEAQ come from the germline V gene (reference sequence). V lost 3 bases to trimming and J lost 7 bases; unmatched junction nucleotides: 12.